Presented here are 21 T cell receptor beta chains from one specimen sequenced in a study of blood T cell repertoires in COVID-19. Libraries were prepared by immunoSEQ multiplex PCR; TCRdb keeps only in-frame clonotypes and omits some of them. The data show around 100,000 clones, with about 85% seen just once and more than 5% held by the top ten. Sequencing used peripheral blood. These receptors all stem from a woman aged 60 to 75 with COVID-19, enrolled during active disease.

The rearrangement links TRBV5-1 to TRBJ1-1, with D tentatively TRBD1 (6 bases). Germline values: CDR1 SGHRS, CDR2 YFSETQ. V was trimmed by 6 bases and J by 0 bases, leaving 12 bases between them. The CDR3 extends over 14 amino acids. CDR3: CASTQGTLNTEAFF. CDR3 bases: TGCGCCAGCACACAGGGAACTCTGAACACTGAAGCTTTCTTT.

The rearrangement uses TRBV5-4 and TRBJ1-6; TRBD1 matches at 7 bases. V was pared by 4 bases and J by 0 bases, with 10 bases of the junction left unmatched. Germline V CDR1 and CDR2: SGHNT, YYREEE (reference sequence). This CDR3 has 18 amino acids. For the CDR3, the DNA is TGTGCCAGCAGCCTAGGGGGCGGCTCTGGCTCCTATAATTCACCCCTCCACTTT. It yields the protein CASSLGGGSGSYNSPLHF.

The chain carries TRBV10-2 and TRBJ1-3; D might be TRBD1 (5 bases). Germline-derived CDR1 and CDR2 are WSHSY and SAAADI. Trimming removed 5 bases at V and 0 bases at J, with 14 bases between. CDR3 length: 16 residues. CDR3 region: CASSKYRDSSGNTIYF. In DNA, the CDR3 is TGCGCCAGCAGTAAATACCGTGACAGCTCTGGAAACACCATATATTTT.

The chain links TRBV11-2 to TRBJ1-1; 9 bases are a match to TRBD1. The J segment lost 10 bases and the V segment lost 5 bases, leaving 8 bases of the junction unmatched. Germline V gene lookup returns CDR1 SGHAT and CDR2 FQNNGV. The CDR3 sequence is 13 residues long. The CDR3 region has the DNA TGTGCCAGCAGCCTACAGGGGGCGCCTCGAGCTTTCTTT. Translation: CASSLQGAPRAFF.

The chain couples TRBV7-8 to TRBJ1-6, with 9 bases aligning to TRBD1. V lost 5 bases and J lost 3; bases outside the gene matches: 14. The CDR3 spans 19 residues. From germline, CDR1 is SGHVS and CDR2 FQNEAQ. The CDR3 spells CASSLEGQGLRVYNSPLHF. The CDR3 bases are TGTGCCAGCAGCCTAGAGGGACAGGGATTAAGGGTCTATAATTCACCCCTCCACTTT.

This chain joins TRBV5-1 and TRBJ1-2, with TRBD1 identical over 7 bases. The germline V gene has CDR1 SGHRS and CDR2 YFSETQ. The CDR3 is 15 residues long. The junction had 6 bases not matched to a gene; V was cut back by 4 bases and J by 0 bases. CDR3: CASSIGTATNYGYTF. CDR3 bases: TGCGCCAGCAGCATCGGGACAGCCACTAACTATGGCTACACCTTC.

The chain uses TRBV5-1 and TRBJ2-3, with D possibly being TRBD2 (6 bases). V dropped 3 bases and J dropped 0 bases, with 17 bases sitting between them. The germline CDR1 and CDR2 sequences are SGHRS and YFSETQ. The CDR3 is 17 residues long. The CDR3 DNA is TGCGCCAGCAGCTCAGGCCGTGGAGGGAAAAGCACAGATACGCAGTATTTT. This translates into CASSSGRGGKSTDTQYF.

V is TRBV6-5 and J is TRBJ1-5; a weak D match, TRBD1 (6 bases). This CDR3 has 14 residues. V lost 6 bases and J 0 bases, leaving 9 bases between the germline ends. Germline lookup yields CDR1 MNHEY and CDR2 SVGAGI. CDR3 nucleotide sequence: TGTGCCAGCAGAGGGGGAATTAGCAATCAGCCCCAGCATTTT. It is translated as CASRGGISNQPQHF.

The rearrangement links TRBV12-3 or TRBV12-4 to TRBJ1-4; weak D call: TRBD1 (6 bases). V was trimmed by 3 bases and J by 8 bases, leaving 10 bases between them. The CDR3 consists of 13 residues. This CDR3 reads CASSLDSGEKLFF. The DNA for the CDR3 is TGTGCCAGCAGTTTGGACAGCGGCGAAAAACTGTTTTTT.

A single count supports this clone. The chain combines TRBV7-6 with TRBJ1-1; no reliable D call. This CDR3 is 17 amino acids long. Germline V gene lookup returns CDR1 SGHVS and CDR2 FNYEAQ. Deletions cut 8 bases from V and 0 bases from J, with 22 bases between. CDR3 coding DNA: TGTGCCAGCGGCTACGTGGGAGGAGTCGGTTTGAACACTGAAGCTTTCTTT. It encodes CASGYVGGVGLNTEAFF.

The chain couples TRBV12-5 to TRBJ1-1; D might be TRBD1 (5 bases). The CDR3 sequence is 16 residues long. V lost 2 bases and J lost 3, with 16 bases in between. Looked up from germline, CDR1 is LGHNT and CDR2 is FRNRAP. CDR3 DNA: TGTGCTAGTGGTTTGTTCCCCCAGGGCCTCTACACTGAAGCTTTCTTT. Its protein product is CASGLFPQGLYTEAFF.

The V and J genes are TRBV7-3 and TRBJ2-7, with D perhaps matching TRBD1 (6 bases). CDR1 is SGHTA and CDR2 is FQGTGA in the germline V gene. The CDR3 loop spans 14 amino acids. V lost 2 bases and J 5 bases, leaving 13 bases between the germline ends. The CDR3 is CASSLQGQSHEQYF. CDR3 nucleotides: TGTGCCAGCAGCTTACAGGGGCAGAGCCACGAGCAGTACTTC.

This clone showed up just once. The chain uses TRBV10-3 and TRBJ2-3, with 8 positions matching TRBD2. Germline V gene lookup returns CDR1 ENHRY and CDR2 SYGVKD. The CDR3 is made up of 17 amino acids. The junction had 9 bases not matched to a gene; V was cut back by 4 bases and J by 0 bases. The CDR3 DNA reads TGTGCCATCAGTGGGGGAAGCGGGGGAACCAGCACAGATACGCAGTATTTT. It is translated as CAISGGSGGTSTDTQYF.

The chain combines TRBV5-1 with TRBJ2-1; the match to TRBD2 covers 9 bases. Germline CDR1 SGHRS, CDR2 YFSETQ. This CDR3 region has 16 residues. The ends lost 3 bases at V and 0 bases at J; junction bases unmatched: 4. CDR3 in amino acids: CASSSLAGSSYNEQFF. The CDR3 DNA sequence: TGCGCCAGCAGCTCCCTAGCGGGGAGCTCCTACAATGAGCAGTTCTTC. The full variable domain, its missing parts supplied by reference TRBV5-1 and TRBJ2-1, is KAGVTQTPRYLIKTRGQQVTLSCSPISGHRSVSWYQQTPGQGLQFLFEYFSETQRNKGNFPGRFSGRQFSNSRSEMNVSTLELGDSALYLCASSSLAGSSYNEQFFGPGTRLTVL.

The chain recombines TRBV19 with TRBJ1-1; 9 nucleotides match TRBD1. This CDR3 comprises 14 residues. Germline CDR1 reads LNHDA; CDR2 reads SQIVND (reference sequence). The trim removed 5 bases at V and 9 bases at J, leaving 10 bases unmatched. Here the CDR3 DNA reads TGTGCCAGTAGTGGGCAGGACAGGGGAGATAAAGCTTTCTTT. Amino acids: CASSGQDRGDKAFF.

The chain uses TRBV6-6 and TRBJ1-2; TRBD1 agrees at 7 bases. From germline, CDR1 is MNHNY and CDR2 SVGAGI (reference sequence). The CDR3 is made up of 14 amino acids. Germline trimming cut 2 bases from V and 6 bases from J; bases unmatched to any gene: 6. The CDR3 coding sequence is TGTGCCAGCAGTTACGCCACAGGGGTGAATGGCTACACCTTC. Translating gives CASSYATGVNGYTF.

This clone was seen only once. This same CDR3 is encoded by further DNA sequences in the sample. V gene TRBV6-5 combines with J gene TRBJ1-2; a possible D gene is TRBD1 (5 bases). The CDR3 has 13 residues. Per germline, CDR1 MNHEY and CDR2 SVGAGI. V dropped 2 bases and J dropped 5 bases, with 9 bases sitting between them. The CDR3 loop is CASSYPGGYGYTF. Here the CDR3 DNA reads TGTGCCAGCAGTTACCCCGGGGGATATGGCTACACCTTC.

This chain links TRBV5-6 with TRBJ2-7, with D possibly matching TRBD2 (5 bases). The V gene lost 1 base and the J gene lost 3 bases, with 8 bases spanning the gap. CDR3 length: 13 amino acids. The germline V gene encodes CDR1 SGHDT and CDR2 YYEEEE. In DNA form, the CDR3 reads TGTGCCAGCAGCTTGAGACGGGGCTACGAGCAGTACTTC. This encodes CASSLRRGYEQYF.

The chain has TRBV7-9 and TRBJ2-3; 8 bases are a match to TRBD1. The CDR3 totals 15 residues. V was pared by 3 bases and J by 3 bases, with 5 bases of the junction left unmatched. Germline lookup yields CDR1 SEHNR and CDR2 FQNEAQ (reference sequence). The CDR3 reads CASSFPTGATDTQYF. In DNA, the CDR3 is TGTGCCAGCAGCTTCCCGACAGGGGCAACAGATACGCAGTATTTT.

There are a few counts of this clone. The chain has TRBV9 and TRBJ2-7, with no clear D. This CDR3 has 14 amino acids. Germline V gives CDR1 SGDLS, CDR2 YYNGEE. Trimming left V 0 bases short and J 0 bases short, with 7 bases between. This CDR3 reads CASSVGGSSYEQYF. CDR3 coding DNA: TGTGCCAGCAGCGTAGGAGGCAGCTCCTACGAGCAGTACTTC.

Turning to this clone: One end of the junction does not line up with germline, which may come from a read error. This CDR3 is also generated by other DNA sequences in the sample. The rearrangement uses TRBV6-2 or TRBV6-3 and TRBJ2-2; D perhaps matches TRBD1 (5 bases). This CDR3 has 16 amino acids. CDR1 and CDR2 (germline): MNHEY, SVGEGT. CDR3 bases: TGTGCCAGCAGTTACCTCAGGGTTATGAACACTGGGGAGCTGTTTTTT. It specifies CASSYLRVMNTGELFF.